Included here is one T cell receptor beta chain sequence, with context. As yet, its antigen is unknown. The data derive from a study of cytomegalovirus exposure and HLA in healthy donors. General study points: TCR beta chains associated with HLA were, in a later analysis, more clonally expanded than equally common others. There were some V segments, including TRBV6-2 and TRBV6-3, excluded as indistinguishable.

Germline V lookup: CDR1 KGHSH, CDR2 LQKENI. With 2 bases clipped from V and 5 bases from J, the junction kept 10 bases outside the gene matches. The length of the CDR3 is 16 residues. Researchers ran the PCR with 60 Vbeta and 13 Jbeta primers. Sequencing used immunoSEQ multiplex PCR; TCRdb keeps in-frame clones, though not all of them. This sample has over 95,000 clones; roughly 70% occur once, and the top ten carry 3.5% to 5%. The TCR comes from a woman in her 40s in good health and CMV-seropositive. V is TRBV18 and J is TRBJ2-5; 8 nucleotides align to TRBD1. Input material: PBMCs. DNA for the CDR3: TGTGCCAGCTCACCAATTGGGCAGGGGGCTATGGAGACCCAGTACTTC. It translates to CASSPIGQGAMETQYF.